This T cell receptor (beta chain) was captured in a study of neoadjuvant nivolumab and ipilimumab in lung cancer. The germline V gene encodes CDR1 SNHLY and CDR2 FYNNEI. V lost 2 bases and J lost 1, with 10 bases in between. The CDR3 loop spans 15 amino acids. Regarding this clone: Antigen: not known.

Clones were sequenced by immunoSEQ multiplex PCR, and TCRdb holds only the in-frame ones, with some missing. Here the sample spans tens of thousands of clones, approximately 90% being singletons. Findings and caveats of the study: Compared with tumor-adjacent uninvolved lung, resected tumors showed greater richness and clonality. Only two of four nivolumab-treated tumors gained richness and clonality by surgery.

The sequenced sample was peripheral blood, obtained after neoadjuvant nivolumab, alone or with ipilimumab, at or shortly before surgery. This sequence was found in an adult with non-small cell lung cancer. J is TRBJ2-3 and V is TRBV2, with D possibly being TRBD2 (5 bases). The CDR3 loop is CASSELASGTDTQYF. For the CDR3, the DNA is TGTGCCAGCAGTGAATTAGCGTCGGGCACAGATACGCAGTATTTT.